The 4 T cell receptor beta chains in this list originate from one sample, sequenced in a study of response to subunit inactivated influenza vaccine. TCRdb analysed the RT-PCR reads with MiXCR anew, one entry per CDR3 protein. The repertoire holds almost 250,000 distinct CDR3 sequences, with 10% to 15% as singletons. Sequencing used non-naive T cells sorted from PBMCs, obtained less than 15 days before vaccination. Every receptor here comes from a man aged 50 or older who received an inactivated influenza vaccine.

This clonotype was counted once. The V and J genes are TRBV19 and TRBJ2-4, with unresolved D. The length of the CDR3 is 11 residues. The germline V gene has CDR1 LNHDA and CDR2 SQIVND (reference sequence). V was shortened by 10 bases and J by 2 bases, with 6 bases between the two germline ends. The CDR3 reads CATRTKNIQYF. Written as DNA, the CDR3 is TGTGCCACCAGAACCAAAAACATTCAGTACTTC.

In this sample, this clonotype turned up a few times. The chain has TRBV12-3 or TRBV12-4 and TRBJ1-5, with D unclear. V was trimmed by 3 bases and J by 0 bases, leaving 9 bases between them. CDR3 length: 15 residues. This CDR3 is CASSFSGNSNQPQHF. CDR3 coding DNA: TGTGCCAGCAGTTTTTCGGGGAATAGCAATCAGCCCCAGCATTTT.

The V call is TRBV12-3 or TRBV12-4, the J call TRBJ1-4; no clear D. This CDR3 contains 13 residues. Trimming removed 2 bases from V and 5 bases from J, with 6 bases in between. The CDR3 is CASSLNQNEKLFF. DNA of the CDR3: TGTGCCAGCAGTTTAAACCAAAATGAAAAACTGTTTTTT.

The chain employs TRBV6-4 and TRBJ1-2; TRBD1 might be the D (6 bases). Germline-derived CDR1 and CDR2 are MRHNA and SNTAGT. This CDR3 contains 15 residues. Between the trimmed V and J ends, which lost 2 bases and 4 bases, there was a span of 14 bases. The CDR3 DNA reads as TGTGCCAGCAGTGACGGGGCGGGGGCCGGCTATGGCTACACCTTC. This encodes CASSDGAGAGYGYTF.